The entry that follows covers one TCR beta chain sequence. Its antigen is unidentified. V dropped 3 bases and J dropped 12 bases, with 18 bases sitting between them. CDR1 and CDR2 from the germline V gene are SEHNR and FQNEAQ (reference sequence). The length of the CDR3 is 14 residues. The study ran its PCR with 60 Vbeta and 13 Jbeta primers. The repertoire was sequenced with immunoSEQ multiplex PCR; TCRdb's copy has only in-frame clones and lacks some. In the table there are 100,000 to 150,000 clones, 55% to 75% of which are singletons. This sample is drawn from a study of cytomegalovirus exposure and HLA in healthy donors. Points from the study as a whole: Specificity for CMV antigens was confirmed in vitro for a few of the CMV-associated chains.

The specimen was PBMCs. This rearrangement joins TRBV7-9 to TRBJ2-1, with D possibly being TRBD2 (6 bases). This sequence was found in a human donor in good health. Here the CDR3 reads CASSFSGPRERQFF. The DNA of the CDR3 is TGTGCCAGCAGCTTTTCCGGGCCCCGGGAGAGGCAGTTCTTC.